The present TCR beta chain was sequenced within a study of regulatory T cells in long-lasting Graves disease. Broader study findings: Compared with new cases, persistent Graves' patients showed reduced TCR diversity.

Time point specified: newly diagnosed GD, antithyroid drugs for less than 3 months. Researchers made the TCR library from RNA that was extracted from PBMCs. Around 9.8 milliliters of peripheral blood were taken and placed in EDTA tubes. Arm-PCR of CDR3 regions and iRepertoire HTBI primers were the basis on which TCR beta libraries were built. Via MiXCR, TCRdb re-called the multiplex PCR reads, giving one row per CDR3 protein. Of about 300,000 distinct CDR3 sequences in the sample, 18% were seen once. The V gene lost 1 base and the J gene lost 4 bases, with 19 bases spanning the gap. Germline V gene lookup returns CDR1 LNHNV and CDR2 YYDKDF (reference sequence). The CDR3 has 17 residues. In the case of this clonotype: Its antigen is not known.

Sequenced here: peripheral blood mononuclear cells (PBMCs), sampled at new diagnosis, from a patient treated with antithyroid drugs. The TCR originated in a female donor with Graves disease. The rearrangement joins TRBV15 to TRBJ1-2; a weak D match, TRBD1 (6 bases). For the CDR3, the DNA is TGTGCCACCAGCAGAGCCCCCTACAGGGCCGAGACCTATGGCTACACCTTC. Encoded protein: CATSRAPYRAETYGYTF.